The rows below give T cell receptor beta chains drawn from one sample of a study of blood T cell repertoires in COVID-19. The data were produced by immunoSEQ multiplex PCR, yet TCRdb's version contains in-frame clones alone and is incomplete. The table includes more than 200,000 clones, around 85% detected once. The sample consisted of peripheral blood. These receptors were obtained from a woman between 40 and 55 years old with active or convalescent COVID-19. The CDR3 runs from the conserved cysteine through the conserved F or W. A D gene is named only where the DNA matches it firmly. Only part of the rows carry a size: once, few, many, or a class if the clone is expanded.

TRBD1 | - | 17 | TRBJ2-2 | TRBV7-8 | TGTGCCAGCAGCACGAGGCGGGACAGGGTGGGCACCGGGGAGCTGTTTTTT | CASSTRRDRVGTGELFF
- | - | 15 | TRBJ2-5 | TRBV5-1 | TGCGCCAGCAGCCCACAGGGTTTTGTGGGGGAGACCCAGTACTTC | CASSPQGFVGETQYF
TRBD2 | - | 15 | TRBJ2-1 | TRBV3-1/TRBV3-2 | TGTGCCAGCAGCCAATTGGCGGGGGGGCCCTATGAGCAGTTCTTC | CASSQLAGGPYEQFF
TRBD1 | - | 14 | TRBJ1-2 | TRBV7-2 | TGTGCCAGCAGCCTACAGGGGGAGTTAAGTGGCTACACCTTC | CASSLQGELSGYTF
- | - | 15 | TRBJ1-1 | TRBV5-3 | TGTGCCAGTGCTGGTTCTGACGGGGAAGTTACTGAAGCTTTCTTT | CASAGSDGEVTEAFF
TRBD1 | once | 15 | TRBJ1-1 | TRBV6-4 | TGTGCCAGCAGCGACGTCCGGGACAGGGGCACTGAAGCTTTCTTT | CASSDVRDRGTEAFF
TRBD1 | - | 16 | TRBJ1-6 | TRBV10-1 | TGCGCCAGGAGGACGTGGCAGGGGGCTTATAATTCACCCCTCCACTTT | CARRTWQGAYNSPLHF
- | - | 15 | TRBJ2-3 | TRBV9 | TGTGCCAGCAGCGTAATCGACAGGGGAGGGGATCCGCAGTATTTT | CASSVIDRGGDPQYF
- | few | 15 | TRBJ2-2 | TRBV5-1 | TGCGCCAGCAGCTTGGACATCTCGAACACCGGGGAGCTGTTTTTT | CASSLDISNTGELFF
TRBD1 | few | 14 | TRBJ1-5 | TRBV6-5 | TGTGCCAGCGTAGGGACAGGGAACAATCAGCCCCAGCATTTT | CASVGTGNNQPQHF
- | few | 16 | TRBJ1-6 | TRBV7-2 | TGTGCCAGCAGCGACATTGGAGGGAATATCAATTCACCCCTCCACTTT | CASSDIGGNINSPLHF
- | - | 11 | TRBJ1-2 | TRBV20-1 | TGCAGTGCCTTTCGGGGGAAGGGCTACACCTTC | CSAFRGKGYTF
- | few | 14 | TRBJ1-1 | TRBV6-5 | TGTGCCAGCAGTTACAGGGAGGGGAACACTGAAGCTTTCTTT | CASSYREGNTEAFF
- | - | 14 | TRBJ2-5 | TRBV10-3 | TGTGCCATCAGTGAGTCCTTAACACAAGAGACCCAGTACTTC | CAISESLTQETQYF
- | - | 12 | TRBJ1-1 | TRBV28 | TGTGCCAGCAGTGGATACAGAGACGAAGCTTTCTTT | CASSGYRDEAFF
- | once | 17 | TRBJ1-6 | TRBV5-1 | TGCGCCAGCAGCTTTTGGGGGAGGCAGGCCACCAATTCACCCCTCCACTTT | CASSFWGRQATNSPLHF
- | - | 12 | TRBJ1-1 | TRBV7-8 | TGTGCCAGCAGCTTGGGGCAGTTCGAAGCTTTCTTT | CASSLGQFEAFF
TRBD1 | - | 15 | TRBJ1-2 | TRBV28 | TGTGCCAGCAGTTCACCCGGGACAGGGGCCTATGGCTACACCTTC | CASSSPGTGAYGYTF
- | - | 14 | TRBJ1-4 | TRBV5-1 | TGCGCCAGCAGCTTGGGGCAGGGAAGTGAAAAACTGTTTTTT | CASSLGQGSEKLFF
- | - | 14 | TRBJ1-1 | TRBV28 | TGTGCCAGCAGTTTCACCGTCGGGGGCACTGAAGCTTTCTTT | CASSFTVGGTEAFF
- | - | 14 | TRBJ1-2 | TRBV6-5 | TGTGCCAGCAGTTACCTAGGAGGGACCTATGGCTACACCTTC | CASSYLGGTYGYTF
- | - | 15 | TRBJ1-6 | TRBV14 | TGTGCCAGCAGCCAAGAATCCCCGGGGATTTCAAGCCTCCACTTT | CASSQESPGISSLHF
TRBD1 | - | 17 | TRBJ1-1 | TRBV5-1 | TGCGCCAGCAGCTTGGCTTTTTTGACAGGGACGAACACTGAAGCTTTCTTT | CASSLAFLTGTNTEAFF
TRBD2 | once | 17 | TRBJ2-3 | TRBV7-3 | TGTGCCAGCAGCTTATTCGGGACTAGCGGTTCGGGAGATACGCAGTATTTT | CASSLFGTSGSGDTQYF
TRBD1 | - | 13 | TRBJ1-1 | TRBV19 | TGTGCCAGTTTGACAGGGTCGTATACTGAAGCTTTCTTT | CASLTGSYTEAFF
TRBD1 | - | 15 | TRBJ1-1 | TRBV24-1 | TGTGCCACCAGTGATTCGGGACAGGGGGACACTGAAGCTTTCTTT | CATSDSGQGDTEAFF
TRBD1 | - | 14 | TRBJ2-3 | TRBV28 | TGTGCCAGCAGTAGACAGGGATCGACAGATACGCAGTATTTT | CASSRQGSTDTQYF
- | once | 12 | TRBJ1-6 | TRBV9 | TGTGCCAGCAGCACCCAGGGTTCACCCCTCCACTTT | CASSTQGSPLHF